This TCR beta chain came from a study of technical replicates of blood from several donors. The germline CDR1 and CDR2 sequences are LNHDA and SQIVND (reference sequence). This CDR3 has 16 residues. J lost 5 bases, V lost 0 bases, and 9 bases had no gene match. The data were produced by immunoSEQ multiplex PCR, yet TCRdb's version contains in-frame clones alone and is incomplete. The sample has some 70,000 clones; 80% to 95% are singletons. The chain couples TRBV19 to TRBJ2-7, with TRBD1 identical over 8 bases. The sequence was collected from a human donor in good health. Some clones in this sample may be carry-over from other donors' samples. Sequences were obtained from PBMCs. The CDR3, as DNA: TGTGCCAGTAGTATAGATGGAGGGGACAGGACGGACGAGCAGTACTTC. Translated: CASSIDGGDRTDEQYF.